This TCR beta chain came from a study of cytomegalovirus exposure and HLA in healthy donors. A multiplex PCR was run with 60 Vbeta primers and 13 Jbeta primers. Original data processing: An analysis performed later counted 70 million to 90 million unique TCR beta chains (roughly 11 million of them shared). Profiled with immunoSEQ multiplex PCR; TCRdb holds only in-frame clones, not every one. V, J and clone size derive from that table, while D and trimming were established from the DNA sequence. The sample lists about 300,000 clones, about nine tenths occurring once. Germline V gives CDR1 MNHNY, CDR2 SVGAGI (reference sequence). Losses at the gene ends were 2 bases for V and 4 bases for J; bases not matched to a gene: 7. The CDR3 runs 15 residues. Study-wide points: Overall, approximately 150 TCR beta chains were annotated as cytomegalovirus-associated. Available immune exposure information was restricted to CMV serostatus only.

In regard to this clone: Its antigen is as yet unknown.

The material sequenced was PBMCs. The chain uses TRBV6-6 and TRBJ1-1; 7 nucleotides match TRBD1. This TCR was recovered from a man aged 40-55 years in good health and CMV-seropositive. DNA of the CDR3: TGTGCCAGCAGTTACCCGACAGGGACGGGCACTGAAGCTTTCTTT. Translating gives CASSYPTGTGTEAFF.